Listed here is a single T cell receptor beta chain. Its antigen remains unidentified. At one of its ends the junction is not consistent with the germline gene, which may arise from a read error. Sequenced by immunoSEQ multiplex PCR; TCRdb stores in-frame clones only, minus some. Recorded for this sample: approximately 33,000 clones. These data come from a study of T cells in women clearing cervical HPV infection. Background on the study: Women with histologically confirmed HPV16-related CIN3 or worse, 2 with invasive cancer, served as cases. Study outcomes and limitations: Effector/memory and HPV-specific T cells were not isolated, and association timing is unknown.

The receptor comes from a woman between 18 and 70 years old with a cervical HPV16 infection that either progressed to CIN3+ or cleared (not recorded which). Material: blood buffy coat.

The CDR3: CASSPEVNFRYSSTYTQYF. Partial CDR3 DNA: TGTGCCAGCTCACCGGAGGTGAACTTTCGATATTCTAGCACATATACG. The chain employs TRBV18 and TRBJ2-3, with TRBD2 as a possible D gene (5 bases). The CDR3 end falls 3 residues outside the read, so it is completed with the germline J gene. CDR3 length: 19 amino acids. In germline, CDR1 is KGHSH, CDR2 LQKENI.